What follows is one T cell receptor (beta chain) and its context. Its cognate antigen is unknown. This entry is derived from a study of CD8 T cell repertoires and HIV-1 epitope variants. Whole-study context: Control wells had CMV/EBV/flu peptides, negative Ebola AY9, or no peptide. Equal numbers of autologous T cell-negative cells presented antigen to enriched T cells. Epitopes were three Gag families plus Nef HW9 and YT9.

TCR beta CDR3 was sequenced at survey depth on immunoSEQ. Some clones are missing from TCRdb's copy, which holds only in-frame ones; the method was immunoSEQ multiplex PCR. The data contain 6,000 to 6,500 clones, 65% to 70% of them seen just once; the ten biggest clones take up approximately 40%. J lost 4 bases, V lost 4 bases, and 10 bases had no gene match. CDR1 is SGDLS and CDR2 is YYNGEE in the germline V gene. CDR3 length equals 16 residues. The clonotype originates from a male donor with HIV. V and J are TRBV9 and TRBJ1-5; 8 bases agree with TRBD1. The sample consisted of cultured CD8+ T cells derived from PBMCs. The CDR3 bases are TGTGCCAGCAGCCCCCCCCGGACAGGGAGGAATCAGCCCCAGCATTTT. Residues: CASSPPRTGRNQPQHF.